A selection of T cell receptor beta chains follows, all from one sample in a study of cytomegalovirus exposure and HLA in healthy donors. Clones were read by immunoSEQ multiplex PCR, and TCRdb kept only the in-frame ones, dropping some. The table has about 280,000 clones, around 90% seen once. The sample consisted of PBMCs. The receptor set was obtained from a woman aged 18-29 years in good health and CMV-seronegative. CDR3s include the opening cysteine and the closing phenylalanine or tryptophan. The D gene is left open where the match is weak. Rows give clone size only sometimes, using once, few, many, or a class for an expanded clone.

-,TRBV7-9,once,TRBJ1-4,CASSLGPLELFF,TGTGCCAGCAGCTTAGGCCCACTCGAACTGTTTTTT
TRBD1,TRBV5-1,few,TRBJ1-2,CASSLRQGPLGTYGYTF,TGCGCCAGCAGCTTACGACAGGGGCCACTCGGAACCTATGGCTACACCTTC
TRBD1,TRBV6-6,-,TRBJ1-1,CASSNGQGPWNTEAFF,TGTGCCAGCAGTAACGGACAGGGACCGTGGAACACTGAAGCTTTCTTT
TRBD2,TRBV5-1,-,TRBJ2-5,CASRGTGTRIQETQYF,TGCGCCAGCCGGGGGACCGGGACTAGAATCCAAGAGACCCAGTACTTC
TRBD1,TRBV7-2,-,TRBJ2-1,CASSPGTALTEQFF,TGTGCCAGCAGCCCCGGGACAGCTTTAACGGAGCAGTTCTTC
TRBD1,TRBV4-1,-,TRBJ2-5,CASSPPTGGETQYF,TGCGCCAGCAGCCCCCCGACAGGGGGAGAGACCCAGTACTTC
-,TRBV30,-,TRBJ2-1,CAWSLDSYNEQFF,TGTGCCTGGAGTCTGGACAGCTACAATGAGCAGTTCTTC
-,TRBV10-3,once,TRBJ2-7,CAISEVRGSYEQYF,TGTGCCATCAGTGAGGTAAGGGGATCCTACGAGCAGTACTTC
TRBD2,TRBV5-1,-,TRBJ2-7,CASSPSGGEPYEQYF,TGCGCCAGCAGCCCGAGCGGGGGTGAACCCTACGAGCAGTACTTC
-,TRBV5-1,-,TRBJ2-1,CASSLGGALPNEQFF,TGCGCCAGCAGCTTAGGGGGGGCCTTACCGAATGAGCAGTTCTTC
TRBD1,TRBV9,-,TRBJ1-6,CASSPGQDPYSPLHF,TGTGCCAGCAGCCCGGGACAGGATCCTTATTCACCCCTCCACTTT
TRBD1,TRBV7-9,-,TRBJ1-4,CASSPQLTGTGSLNEKLFF,TGTGCCAGCAGCCCTCAATTGACCGGGACAGGTTCCCTTAATGAAAAACTGTTTTTT
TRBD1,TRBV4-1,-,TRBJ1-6,CASSQVDRINSPLHF,TGCGCCAGCAGCCAAGTGGACAGGATTAATTCACCCCTCCACTTT
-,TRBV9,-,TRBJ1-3,CASSAAGNTIYF,TGTGCCAGCAGCGCAGCTGGAAACACCATATATTTT
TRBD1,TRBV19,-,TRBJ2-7,CASSIVTGASYEQYF,TGTGCCAGTAGTATAGTTACAGGGGCCTCCTACGAGCAGTACTTC
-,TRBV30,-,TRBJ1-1,CAWSGGLGVEAFF,TGTGCCTGGAGTGGGGGACTGGGAGTTGAAGCTTTCTTT
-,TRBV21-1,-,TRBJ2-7,CASMLVRTSLHEQYF,TGTGCCAGCATGCTTGTCCGGACTAGCTTGCACGAGCAGTACTTC
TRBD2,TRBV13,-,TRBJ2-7,CASRTAGGTWEQYF,TGTGCCAGCAGAACAGCGGGGGGTACGTGGGAGCAGTACTTC
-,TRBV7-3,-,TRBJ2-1,CASSLGLVGGSHEQFF,TGTGCCAGCAGCTTAGGCCTCGTAGGGGGATCGCATGAGCAGTTCTTC
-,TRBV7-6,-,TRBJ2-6,CASSLAIRTDFSGANVLTF,TGTGCCAGCAGCTTAGCTATTAGGACTGACTTCTCTGGGGCCAACGTCCTGACTTTC
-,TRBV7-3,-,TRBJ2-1,CASSPKARVNNNEQFF,TGTGCCAGCAGCCCCAAGGCCAGGGTGAATAACAATGAGCAGTTCTTC
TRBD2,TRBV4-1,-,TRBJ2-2,CASSHDGGAPSTGELFF,TGCGCCAGCAGCCATGACGGGGGGGCCCCGAGCACCGGGGAGCTGTTTTTT
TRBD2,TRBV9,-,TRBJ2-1,CASRDPSGGDNEQFF,TGTGCCAGCAGAGACCCCTCCGGGGGGGACAATGAGCAGTTCTTC
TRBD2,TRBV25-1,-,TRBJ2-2,CASSGSGGASGELFF,TGTGCCAGCAGCGGAAGCGGGGGGGCCTCCGGGGAGCTGTTTTTT
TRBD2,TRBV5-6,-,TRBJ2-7,CASSTSGGGLSYEQYF,TGTGCCAGCAGTACAAGCGGGGGGGGGCTCTCCTACGAGCAGTACTTC
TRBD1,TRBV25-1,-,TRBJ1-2,CASSAPGTGIYYGYTF,TGTGCCAGCAGTGCCCCCGGGACAGGGATATACTATGGCTACACCTTC
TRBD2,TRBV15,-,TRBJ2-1,CATSRGLAGPPGEQFF,TGTGCCACCAGCAGAGGACTAGCGGGGCCCCCTGGGGAGCAGTTCTTC
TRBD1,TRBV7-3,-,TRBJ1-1,CASSLNKGAQAFF,TGTGCCAGCAGCTTAAATAAGGGGGCGCAGGCTTTCTTT
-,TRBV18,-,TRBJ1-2,CASSPPAVYYGYTF,TGTGCCAGCTCACCACCCGCAGTTTACTATGGCTACACCTTC
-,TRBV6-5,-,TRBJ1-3,CASREHSGNTIYF,TGTGCCAGCAGGGAGCACTCTGGAAACACCATATATTTT
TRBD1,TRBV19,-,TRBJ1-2,CASGTQGAGYGYTF,TGTGCCAGTGGGACTCAGGGGGCTGGCTATGGCTACACCTTC
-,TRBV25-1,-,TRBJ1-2,CASSEFYGGEGYTF,TGTGCCAGCAGTGAATTTTACGGAGGGGAAGGCTACACCTTC
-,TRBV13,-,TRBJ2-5,CASSLGGAGETQYF,TGTGCCAGCAGCTTGGGGGGGGCGGGAGAGACCCAGTACTTC
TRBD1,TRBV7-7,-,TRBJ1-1,CASSQPGQGLYNRKNTEAFF,TGTGCCAGCAGCCAACCGGGACAGGGGCTCTATAACCGCAAAAACACTGAAGCTTTCTTT
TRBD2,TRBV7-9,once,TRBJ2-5,CASSPTGTSGGQETQYF,TGTGCCAGCAGCCCCACGGGGACTAGCGGGGGGCAAGAGACCCAGTACTTC
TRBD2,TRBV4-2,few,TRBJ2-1,CASSQVAGGISSYNEQFF,TGTGCCAGCAGCCAGGTAGCGGGGGGGATTAGCTCCTACAATGAGCAGTTCTTC
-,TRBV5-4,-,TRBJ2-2,CASSLTAGAGTGELFF,TGTGCCAGCAGCTTGACGGCGGGGGCGGGCACCGGGGAGCTGTTTTTT
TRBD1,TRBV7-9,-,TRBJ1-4,CASSSDRTSNEKLFF,TGTGCCAGCAGCTCGGACAGGACTTCTAATGAAAAACTGTTTTTT
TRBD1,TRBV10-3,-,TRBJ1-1,CAISESDRGNTEAFF,TGTGCCATCAGTGAGAGCGACAGGGGGAACACTGAAGCTTTCTTT
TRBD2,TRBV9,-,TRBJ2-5,CASSFSGAQETQYF,TGTGCCAGCAGCTTTAGCGGGGCCCAAGAGACCCAGTACTTC
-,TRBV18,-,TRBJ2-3,CASSGATTDTQYF,TGTGCCAGCTCAGGGGCCACCACAGATACGCAGTATTTT
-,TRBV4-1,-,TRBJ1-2,CASSQERTATDGYTF,TGCGCCAGCAGCCAAGAAAGGACAGCGACGGATGGCTACACCTTC